These 32 T cell receptor beta chains came from one sample sequenced in a study of Graves' ophthalmopathy and Graves' hyperthyroidism (dated 2018 in TCRdb). The data were produced on an Illumina HiSeq 2000. For repertoire sequencing, TCR beta CDR3 regions were amplified from RNA transcripts. A first-round RT-PCR used HTBI primers with the Qiagen OneStep RT-PCR kit, followed by a second-round multiplex PCR, size selection and purification. TCRdb reprocessing: public reads trimmed at Q25 with fastp, clones called with MiXCR, in-frame beta chains kept. Rows matching on CDR3 protein sequence are summarized as one entry with the most common DNA and genes. This sample is represented by 400,000 to 450,000 distinct CDR3 sequences; 21% of them were singletons. Around 3.2% of the sample lies in the top ten. Sequenced: peripheral blood. These receptor sequences come from a woman aged 18-35 years with stable Graves' hyperthyroidism. Donor details come from another sample of the same person, matched by shared clones.

This clonotype appeared once. This may arise from a read error, as a much more abundant clone is one base away. DNA for the CDR3: TGCAGTGCTTCTAGGACTGAAGCTTTCTTT. Translated, it gives CSASRTEAFF. The V and J genes are TRBV20-1 and TRBJ1-1, with D unclear. V was shortened by 5 bases and J by 5 bases, with 6 bases between the two germline ends. Germline V gene sequence: CDR1 DFQATT, CDR2 SNEGSKA (reference sequence). This CDR3 has 10 amino acids.

This clonotype showed up many times. This rearrangement joins TRBV5-4 to TRBJ1-1; D remains unclear. Germline V gene lookup returns CDR1 SGHNT and CDR2 YYREEE (reference sequence). CDR3 length: 13 amino acids. V was trimmed by 5 bases and J by 3 bases, leaving 11 bases between them. Here the CDR3 reads CASSTGPYTEAFF. CDR3 in DNA: TGTGCCAGCAGTACCGGGCCGTACACTGAAGCTTTCTTT.

This clonotype was seen at least ten times. Here the CDR3 DNA reads TGTGCCAGCAGTCACGACGGAGGGGCGCGGGACAGAGAGACCCAGTACTTC. As protein: CASSHDGGARDRETQYF. J is TRBJ2-5 and V is TRBV28; D is perhaps TRBD1 (7 bases). This CDR3 has 17 amino acids. Looked up from germline, CDR1 is MDHEN and CDR2 is SYDVKM. Trimming left V 5 bases short and J 4 bases short, with 23 bases between. The variable domain in full, with the rest retrieved from reference TRBV28 and TRBJ2-5, is DVKVTQSSRYLVKRTGEKVFLECVQDMDHENMFWYRQDPGLGLRLIYFSYDVKMKEKGDIPEGYSVSREKKERFSLILESASTNQTSMYLCASSHDGGARDRETQYFGPGTRLLVL.

V usage is TRBV20-1 and J usage is TRBJ2-2; 11 positions match TRBD2. Germline-derived CDR1 and CDR2 are DFQATT and SNEGSKA (reference sequence). The V segment lost 7 bases and the J segment 5 bases; nucleotides outside the gene matches: 12. CDR3 length: 16 amino acids. CDR3 DNA: TGCAGTGTTACCGGGACTAGCGGAGAGGGAACCGGGGAGCTGTTTTTT. Its protein product is CSVTGTSGEGTGELFF.

The V and J genes are TRBV6-1 and TRBJ1-1; D possibly corresponds to TRBD1 (5 bases). V was clipped by 0 bases and J by 1 base, with 15 bases between them. CDR3 size: 17 residues. Germline-derived CDR1 and CDR2 are MNHNS and SASEGT. The CDR3 nucleotides read TGTGCCAGCAGTGAAGCCTGGACGGGACCTACGAACACTGAAGCTTTCTTT. Residues: CASSEAWTGPTNTEAFF.

The chain has TRBV12-5 and TRBJ1-1, with no clear D. Germline V gives CDR1 LGHNT, CDR2 FRNRAP. Trimming pared 1 base from V and 6 bases from J, leaving 12 bases between. This CDR3 has 14 residues. For the CDR3, the DNA is TGTGCTAGTGGTTTGGCCCTGTCCGGTGCTGAAGCTTTCTTT. This gives the protein CASGLALSGAEAFF.

This clonotype has at least ten counts. The V gene is TRBV12-3 or TRBV12-4, the J gene TRBJ1-1; 8 bases map to TRBD1. V shed 1 base, J shed 5 bases, and the junction held 9 bases outside the gene matches. The CDR3 has 16 residues. The CDR3 nucleotides read TGTGCCAGCAGTTTAGGCGGACAGGGCACGAGTACTGAAGCTTTCTTT. Translated, it gives CASSLGGQGTSTEAFF.

This clonotype was seen at least ten times. The chain has TRBV7-2 and TRBJ2-5, with 7 bases fitting TRBD2. V lost 2 bases, J lost 1 base, and 7 bases stayed unmatched. This CDR3 comprises 16 residues. Germline lookup yields CDR1 SGHTA and CDR2 FQGNSA. Here the CDR3 reads CASSLRQGGAQETQYF. Here the CDR3 DNA reads TGTGCCAGCAGCTTACGGCAGGGAGGGGCCCAAGAGACCCAGTACTTC.

The chain has TRBV20-1 and TRBJ2-7; 8 nucleotides agree with TRBD1. The junction had 4 bases not matched to a gene; V was cut back by 1 base and J by 2 bases. There are 14 residues in the CDR3. Germline-derived CDR1 and CDR2 are DFQATT and SNEGSKA (reference sequence). The CDR3 here is CSARGTGSPYEQYF. In DNA form, the CDR3 reads TGCAGTGCTAGAGGGACAGGGAGTCCCTACGAGCAGTACTTC.

This clonotype was recorded many times. The CDR3 sequence is CSGQFGYGYTF. CDR3 DNA sequence: TGCAGCGGCCAGTTCGGCTATGGCTACACCTTC. The V gene is TRBV29-1, the J gene TRBJ1-2, with no clear D. Per the germline V gene, CDR1 is SQVTM and CDR2 is ANQGSEA. V was shortened by 7 bases and J by 4 bases, with 10 bases between the two germline ends. This CDR3 is 11 amino acids long.

There are many counts of this clonotype. The V and J genes are TRBV20-1 and TRBJ2-3; TRBD2 matches 11 bases. J gave up 4 bases and V 3 bases, and 3 bases lay outside the gene matches. The germline V gene has CDR1 DFQATT and CDR2 SNEGSKA (reference sequence). The CDR3 is made up of 14 amino acids. The CDR3 reads CSASVSGGADTQYF. The DNA for the CDR3 is TGCAGTGCTAGTGTTAGCGGGGGGGCAGATACGCAGTATTTT.

The chain joins TRBV7-2 to TRBJ2-7; TRBD2 agrees at 11 bases. V gave up 5 bases and J gave up 4 bases; unmatched junction bases: 7. The CDR3 is 15 amino acids. Germline values: CDR1 SGHTA, CDR2 FQGNSA. The CDR3 region is CASSLSSGRQYEQYF. For the CDR3, the DNA is TGTGCCAGCAGCCTCTCTAGCGGGAGGCAATACGAGCAGTACTTC.

This clonotype was detected ten times or more. The chain is built from TRBV7-2 and TRBJ2-2, with 8 bases that match TRBD2. With V trimmed by 5 bases and J by 1 base, 3 bases remained unmatched. CDR3 length: 15 amino acids. Germline assignment: CDR1 SGHTA and CDR2 FQGNSA. The CDR3, as DNA: TGTGCCAGCAGCATCAGCGGGAGGAACACCGGGGAGCTGTTTTTT. It encodes CASSISGRNTGELFF.

This clonotype was detected ten times or more. V usage is TRBV6-1 and J usage is TRBJ1-5; 10 positions agree with TRBD1. The CDR3 consists of 15 residues. V trimming: 5 bases; J trimming: 4 bases; junction bases outside the gene matches: 5. Per germline, CDR1 MNHNS and CDR2 SASEGT. The CDR3 DNA reads TGTGCCAGCAGTCCGACAGGGGGCCGGAATCAGCCCCAGCATTTT. It encodes CASSPTGGRNQPQHF.

This clonotype was counted ten times or more. This chain links TRBV11-2 with TRBJ2-5; 9 nucleotides match TRBD1. The CDR3 runs 15 residues. The J segment lost 5 bases and the V segment lost 1 base, leaving 5 bases of the junction unmatched. The germline V gene encodes CDR1 SGHAT and CDR2 FQNNGV. The CDR3 DNA follows: TGTGCCAGCAGCTTAGGGACAGGGGAGCGGGAGACCCAGTACTTC. This translates into CASSLGTGERETQYF. The full variable domain, with the rest looked up from reference TRBV11-2 and TRBJ2-5, is EAGVAQSPRYKIIEKRQSVAFWCNPISGHATLYWYQQILGQGPKLLIQFQNNGVVDDSQLPKDRFSAERLKGVDSTLKIQPAKLEDSAVYLCASSLGTGERETQYFGPGTRLLVL.

This clonotype was detected ten times or more. The chain employs TRBV14 and TRBJ1-2, with TRBD1 matching over 7 bases. V gave up 3 bases and J gave up 7 bases; unmatched junction bases: 11. Per germline, CDR1 SGHDN and CDR2 FVKESK. The CDR3 is 15 residues long. CDR3 region: CASSHLTGNVGGYTF. The CDR3 coding sequence is TGTGCCAGCAGCCACTTGACAGGGAACGTTGGTGGCTACACCTTC.

Comment on this clonotype: A much larger clonotype is one base distant, so this may be a read error. The gene calls are TRBV18 and TRBJ2-3, with 9 bases that match TRBD1. The CDR3 consists of 16 residues. V dropped 3 bases and J dropped 7; count of bases not matched to a gene: 11. Germline assignment: CDR1 KGHSH and CDR2 LQKENI. The CDR3 coding sequence is TGTGCCAGCTCACCCTCCGGACAGGGGATGGCATATACGCAGTATTTT. Residues: CASSPSGQGMAYTQYF.

The chain carries TRBV6-2 or TRBV6-3 and TRBJ2-2; D is ambiguous. Trimming cost V 0 bases and J 0 bases, with 11 bases left between them. Germline V CDR1 and CDR2: MNHEY, SVGEGT. This CDR3 spans 17 amino acids. CDR3 protein: CASSYSPAAANTGELFF. The CDR3 region has the DNA TGTGCCAGCAGTTACTCCCCCGCAGCCGCGAACACCGGGGAGCTGTTTTTT.

This clonotype came up many times. The chain has TRBV29-1 and TRBJ2-7; D perhaps matches TRBD1 (6 bases). Germline assignment: CDR1 SQVTM and CDR2 ANQGSEA. V was pared by 0 bases and J by 9 bases, with 15 bases between. There are 13 residues in the CDR3. This CDR3 reads CSVEEGRKGGQYF. In nucleotides, the CDR3 is TGCAGCGTTGAAGAGGGCAGGAAAGGGGGGCAGTACTTC.

This clonotype was seen many times. This chain uses TRBV10-3 with TRBJ2-5; possible D gene TRBD2, 5 bases. CDR3 length: 12 amino acids. The germline V and J ends were trimmed by 4 bases and 2 bases, with 5 bases remaining between them. From germline, CDR1 is ENHRY and CDR2 SYGVKD. The CDR3 nucleotides are TGTGCCATCAGTGCGGGGCAAGAGACCCAGTACTTC. This encodes CAISAGQETQYF.

This clonotype showed up many times. The rearrangement links TRBV28 to TRBJ2-4; tentative D call: TRBD1 (6 bases). CDR3 length: 15 amino acids. V lost 5 bases to trimming and J lost 0 bases, with 11 bases between them. Germline values: CDR1 MDHEN, CDR2 SYDVKM. The CDR3: CASSHRALAKNIQYF. The CDR3 nucleotides read TGTGCCAGCAGTCACAGGGCCCTAGCCAAAAACATTCAGTACTTC.

This clonotype was found many times. The chain links TRBV28 to TRBJ1-2, with TRBD1 matching over 7 bases. Germline V CDR1 and CDR2: MDHEN, SYDVKM. J gave up 6 bases and V 7 bases, and 2 bases lay outside the gene matches. This CDR3 is 11 amino acids long. The CDR3, as DNA: TGTGCCAGCAACGACAGGGATGGCTACACCTTC. Amino acids: CASNDRDGYTF.

At least ten counts were recorded for this clonotype. V usage is TRBV4-2 and J usage is TRBJ1-2; D is unresolved. The germline gives CDR1 LGHNA, CDR2 YNFKEQ. V lost 3 bases, J lost 4 bases, and 12 bases lay in between. The CDR3 sequence is 14 residues long. CDR3 in DNA: TGTGCCAGCAGCCAGACTGGTTACGCCTATGGCTACACCTTC. Translated, it gives CASSQTGYAYGYTF.

This clonotype was picked up a small number of times. The chain combines TRBV18 with TRBJ2-2; D remains ambiguous. V was cut by 4 bases and J by 5 bases, with 17 bases left in between. The CDR3 is 16 residues long. The germline gives CDR1 KGHSH, CDR2 LQKENI. The CDR3 region has the DNA TGTGCCAGCTCACTTTCATTGGACGAGCAAACCGGGGAGCTGTTTTTT. As protein: CASSLSLDEQTGELFF.

This clonotype was seen only once. The rearrangement links TRBV11-1 to TRBJ2-5, with 7 nucleotides matching TRBD2. The CDR3 is 14 residues long. Germline loops: CDR1 SGHAT, CDR2 FQDESV (reference sequence). V shed 7 bases and J 5 bases; nucleotides not matched to a gene: 10. The CDR3 region has the DNA TGTGCCAGCACCCACCCGGGGGGATCGGAGACCCAGTACTTC. Translating gives CASTHPGGSETQYF. The whole variable domain, remainder taken from reference TRBV11-1 and TRBJ2-5, is EAEVAQSPRYKITEKSQAVAFWCDPISGHATLYWYRQILGQGPELLVQFQDESVVDDSQLPKDRFSAERLKGVDSTLKIQPAELGDSAMYLCASTHPGGSETQYFGPGTRLLVL.

This clonotype was picked up many times. The chain uses TRBV28 and TRBJ2-7, with D unclear. This CDR3 comprises 14 residues. V lost 8 bases to trimming and J lost 3 bases, with 17 bases between them. Per germline, CDR1 MDHEN and CDR2 SYDVKM. The CDR3 DNA is TGTGCCAGCGGAAGTCCCGTCGGGCGCTACGAGCAGTACTTC. Its translation: CASGSPVGRYEQYF.

The chain joins TRBV29-1 to TRBJ1-1; the match to TRBD1 covers 9 bases. The CDR3 length is 13 residues. Germline CDR1 SQVTM, CDR2 ANQGSEA. J lost 5 bases, V lost 5 bases, and 6 bases had no gene match. The CDR3 DNA is TGCAGCGTTCTAAAGGACAGGGGAACTGAAGCTTTCTTT. Encoded protein: CSVLKDRGTEAFF.

This clonotype was seen ten or more times. V is TRBV2 and J is TRBJ2-6; perhaps TRBD2 as D (6 bases). CDR3 length: 17 amino acids. Trimming stripped 5 bases from V and 3 bases from J, with 17 bases between. Germline V gives CDR1 SNHLY, CDR2 FYNNEI. The CDR3 here is CASSPTGTLGGANVLTF. The CDR3 DNA follows: TGTGCCAGCAGTCCAACGGGGACTTTGGGTGGGGCCAACGTCCTGACTTTC. The full variable domain, its missing parts supplied by reference TRBV2 and TRBJ2-6, is EPEVTQTPSHQVTQMGQEVILRCVPISNHLYFYWYRQILGQKVEFLVSFYNNEISEKSEIFDDQFSVERPDGSNFTLKIRSTKLEDSAMYFCASSPTGTLGGANVLTFGAGSRLTVL.

On this clonotype itself: The junction and the germline gene differ at one end; a read error may be behind it. The chain joins TRBV12-3 or TRBV12-4 to TRBJ1-1; D is unclear. The CDR3 is 14 residues long. In DNA, the CDR3 is TGCGCCAGCAGCGTCAGGTTTGCGGACACTGAAGCTTTCTTT. Its translation is CASSVRFADTEAFF.

This clonotype was observed at least ten times. The V and J genes are TRBV2 and TRBJ2-7; TRBD2 is a possible D gene (5 bases). The CDR3 covers 12 residues. Per the germline V gene, CDR1 is SNHLY and CDR2 is FYNNEI. Trimming pared 10 bases from V and 4 bases from J, leaving 14 bases between. The CDR3 loop reads CATSVRVYEQYF. As DNA, the CDR3 is TGTGCCACCTCGGTGAGGGTATACGAGCAGTACTTC.

The genes are TRBV6-1 and TRBJ1-2; 8 positions match TRBD1. V shed 6 bases, J shed 8 bases, and the junction held 14 bases outside the gene matches. This CDR3 spans 15 amino acids. Germline values: CDR1 MNHNS, CDR2 SASEGT. CDR3 sequence: CASSTPGGGRGGYTF. The CDR3 region has the DNA TGTGCCAGCAGCACTCCAGGGGGCGGTCGGGGCGGCTACACCTTC.

The rearrangement links TRBV4-2 to TRBJ2-3; weak D call: TRBD1 (5 bases). This CDR3 is 15 amino acids long. Between the trimmed V and J ends, which lost 2 bases and 5 bases, there was a span of 14 bases. CDR1 LGHNA and CDR2 YNFKEQ come from the germline V gene. CDR3 DNA: TGTGCCAGCAGCCAATTGGCTGGAAGGGGAGATACGCAGTATTTT. It is translated as CASSQLAGRGDTQYF.